The next 23 T cell receptor beta chains were all read from a single sample in a study of blood T cell repertoires in COVID-19. Here immunoSEQ multiplex PCR was the method, and the copy in TCRdb shows in-frame clones only, minus some. Of 300,000 to 350,000 clones listed, around nine tenths are singletons. The specimen was PBMCs or T cells enriched from blood (not recorded which). The receptors were sampled from a woman aged 25 to 39 who had been exposed to COVID-19.

This clone was counted a few times. The rearrangement links TRBV7-9 to TRBJ1-2; 7 bases align to TRBD1. V lost 3 bases, J lost 8 bases, and 9 bases stayed unmatched. The germline V gene encodes CDR1 SEHNR and CDR2 FQNEAQ (reference sequence). CDR3 length: 14 amino acids. The CDR3 DNA follows: TGTGCCAGCAGCTTCCCGGTCGAGGGACAGGGCTACACCTTC. Its protein product is CASSFPVEGQGYTF.

The J gene is TRBJ2-7, the V gene TRBV7-9; 7 nucleotides line up with TRBD2. Unmatched junction bases numbered 10, after V lost 5 bases and J lost 0 bases. Germline assignment: CDR1 SEHNR and CDR2 FQNEAQ (reference sequence). The CDR3 is made up of 16 amino acids. The CDR3 loop reads CASSAMGGSGSYEQYF. The CDR3 coding sequence is TGTGCCAGCAGCGCTATGGGGGGGAGTGGCTCCTACGAGCAGTACTTC.

The rearrangement links TRBV14 to TRBJ1-1; D is undetermined. V lost 1 base and J 0 bases, leaving 12 bases between the germline ends. This CDR3 spans 16 amino acids. Germline CDR1 is SGHDN and CDR2 is FVKESK. The CDR3 is CASSQASIQMNTEAFF. The CDR3 coding sequence is TGTGCCAGCAGCCAAGCTAGTATCCAAATGAACACTGAAGCTTTCTTT. Supplemented by reference TRBV14 and TRBJ1-1, the full variable domain reads EAGVTQFPSHSVIEKGQTVTLRCDPISGHDNLYWYRRVMGKEIKFLLHFVKESKQDESGMPNNRFLAERTGGTYSTLKVQPAELEDSGVYFCASSQASIQMNTEAFFGQGTRLTVV.

This CDR3 reads CASVVGGLGKTQYF. CDR3 DNA: TGTGCCAGCGTAGTTGGCGGACTGGGGAAGACCCAGTACTTC. The rearrangement links TRBV28 to TRBJ2-5; D may be TRBD2 (5 bases). The V gene lost 8 bases and the J gene lost 6 bases, with 19 bases spanning the gap. CDR3 length: 14 residues. Germline V lookup: CDR1 MDHEN, CDR2 SYDVKM.

This clone appeared a single time. The V call is TRBV10-3, the J call TRBJ1-2; 7 bases map to TRBD1. The germline V gene has CDR1 ENHRY and CDR2 SYGVKD. Losses at the gene ends were 1 base for V and 8 bases for J; bases not matched to a gene: 10. The CDR3 has 15 amino acids. CDR3 DNA sequence: TGTGCCATCAGTGAGTATAGGACAGGAAGCAAGGGCTACACCTTC. Translated: CAISEYRTGSKGYTF.

This chain joins TRBV6-5 and TRBJ2-1, with D unresolved. V shed 4 bases and J shed 15 bases, with 13 bases lying between them. This CDR3 is built from 11 residues. Germline lookup yields CDR1 MNHEY and CDR2 SVGAGI. The CDR3, as DNA: TGTGCCAGCAGTTCCTCCTGGAGTTGGTTCTTC. This sequence encodes CASSSSWSWFF.

The genes are TRBV24-1 and TRBJ2-5; a possible D gene is TRBD1 (6 bases). V was cut by 3 bases and J by 5 bases, with 12 bases left in between. The germline V gene has CDR1 KGHDR and CDR2 SFDVKD. The CDR3 is made up of 14 amino acids. This CDR3 is CATSDNRDMETQYF. CDR3 DNA: TGTGCCACCAGTGATAACCGGGACATGGAGACCCAGTACTTC.

The genes are TRBV5-1 and TRBJ2-3; 13 nucleotides align to TRBD2. The CDR3 is 19 amino acids. Germline V CDR1 and CDR2: SGHRS, YFSETQ. V lost 0 bases to trimming and J lost 2 bases; unmatched junction nucleotides: 9. The CDR3 sequence is CASSLVTLAGGIDTDTQYF. Here the CDR3 DNA reads TGCGCCAGCAGCTTGGTAACACTAGCGGGAGGGATAGACACAGATACGCAGTATTTT.

V usage is TRBV2 and J usage is TRBJ2-7; TRBD1 matches 7 bases. Losses at the gene ends were 6 bases for V and 2 bases for J; bases not matched to a gene: 1. The CDR3 extends over 12 amino acids. The V gene's germline CDR1 is SNHLY and CDR2 FYNNEI. The CDR3 sequence is CASRGTAYEQYF. CDR3 in DNA: TGTGCCAGCAGGGGGACAGCCTACGAGCAGTACTTC.

This chain's CDR3 is CASSVEGLTGNTIYF. CDR3 in DNA: TGTGCCAGCAGCGTAGAGGGGCTTACTGGAAACACCATATATTTT. The chain employs TRBV9 and TRBJ1-3; D perhaps matches TRBD1 (5 bases). Germline V lookup: CDR1 SGDLS, CDR2 YYNGEE. This CDR3 is built from 15 residues. The V end lost 0 bases, the J end lost 2 bases, and 9 bases lay between the germline ends.

The gene calls are TRBV19 and TRBJ1-4; 7 bases align to TRBD1. J lost 8 bases, V lost 8 bases, and 8 bases had no gene match. The length of the CDR3 is 13 residues. Germline-derived CDR1 and CDR2 are LNHDA and SQIVND (reference sequence). The CDR3 sequence is CASSRDSWEKLFF. CDR3 DNA: TGTGCCAGTTCCCGGGACAGTTGGGAAAAACTGTTTTTT.

The V gene is TRBV12-3 or TRBV12-4, the J gene TRBJ1-1, with TRBD1 as a possible D gene (5 bases). There are 13 residues in the CDR3. V was cut by 7 bases and J by 2 bases, with 11 bases left in between. CDR3 nucleotide sequence: TGTGCCAGCACCACCAGGGTTAACACTGAAGCTTTCTTT. Its translation: CASTTRVNTEAFF.

In nucleotides, the CDR3 is TGTGCCAGCTCACCAAACAGGGTGAGCTATGGCTACACCTTC. Protein product: CASSPNRVSYGYTF. V gene TRBV18 combines with J gene TRBJ1-2; weak D call: TRBD1 (6 bases). CDR1 is KGHSH, CDR2 LQKENI, per germline. The V end was cut by 2 bases, the J end by 4 bases, with 11 bases between. The CDR3 totals 14 residues.

This clone turned up a few times. The chain links TRBV5-4 to TRBJ1-1; D is unclear. This CDR3 has 14 amino acids. Germline V gives CDR1 SGHNT, CDR2 YYREEE (reference sequence). Trimming pared 0 bases from V and 1 base from J, leaving 7 bases between. CDR3 bases: TGTGCCAGCAGCTTGGCCGGGAGGAACACTGAAGCTTTCTTT. Its translation: CASSLAGRNTEAFF. The whole variable domain, remainder taken from reference TRBV5-4 and TRBJ1-1, is ETGVTQSPTHLIKTRGQQVTLRCSSQSGHNTVSWYQQALGQGPQFIFQYYREEENGRGNFPPRFSGLQFPNYSSELNVNALELDDSALYLCASSLAGRNTEAFFGQGTRLTVV.

V is TRBV6-5 and J is TRBJ1-1, with 8 nucleotides matching TRBD1. Trimming cost V 0 bases and J 4 bases; bases outside gene matches: 7. The CDR3 spans 16 residues. In germline, CDR1 is MNHEY, CDR2 SVGAGI. In DNA, the CDR3 is TGTGCCAGCAGTTACTCAGCAGGGGGCGGAGGCACTGAAGCTTTCTTT. It specifies CASSYSAGGGGTEAFF.

With regard to this clone: This CDR3 is also generated by other DNA sequences in the sample. The chain has TRBV12-3 or TRBV12-4 and TRBJ2-2; maybe TRBD2 (5 bases). The CDR3 is 13 amino acids. Trimming left V 6 bases short and J 5 bases short, with 10 bases between. DNA of the CDR3: TGTGCCAGCAGCCTACTAGAAACCGGGGAGCTGTTTTTT. Translation gives CASSLLETGELFF.

This chain links TRBV7-9 with TRBJ2-7, with TRBD2 as a possible D gene (6 bases). V dropped 3 bases and J dropped 3 bases, with 15 bases sitting between them. This CDR3 spans 15 amino acids. CDR1 SEHNR and CDR2 FQNEAQ come from the germline V gene (reference sequence). CDR3 protein: CASSFIAGLGYEQYF. CDR3 DNA: TGTGCCAGCAGCTTTATTGCGGGGTTAGGCTACGAGCAGTACTTC.

The gene calls are TRBV19 and TRBJ1-5, with unresolved D. Germline loops: CDR1 LNHDA, CDR2 SQIVND (reference sequence). CDR3 size: 15 residues. Deletions cut 6 bases from V and 5 bases from J, with 17 bases between. The CDR3 loop is CASRPLDGRDQPQHF. The CDR3 coding sequence is TGTGCCAGTAGACCCCTAGACGGGAGGGATCAGCCCCAGCATTTT.

The chain joins TRBV11-2 to TRBJ1-2; possibly TRBD1 for D (5 bases). Germline values: CDR1 SGHAT, CDR2 FQNNGV. V shed 5 bases and J shed 6 bases, with 13 bases lying between them. CDR3 length: 13 amino acids. CDR3: CASSREGRDGYTF. The CDR3 region has the DNA TGTGCCAGCAGCCGCGAGGGGAGGGATGGCTACACCTTC.

The gene calls are TRBV24-1 and TRBJ2-1; 8 bases line up with TRBD2. This CDR3 spans 17 amino acids. The germline V gene encodes CDR1 KGHDR and CDR2 SFDVKD. V was pared by 5 bases and J by 6 bases, with 14 bases of the junction left unmatched. The CDR3 coding sequence is TGTGCCACCAGTGGTTCTCGAGCGGGAGCAATAACCAATGAGCAGTTCTTC. As protein: CATSGSRAGAITNEQFF.

The J gene is TRBJ2-7, the V gene TRBV28; D is possibly TRBD1 (6 bases). With 5 bases removed from V and 2 bases from J, the gap between germline ends came to 16 bases. This CDR3 region has 15 residues. Germline V gene data show CDR1 as MDHEN and CDR2 as SYDVKM. The CDR3 region has the DNA TGTGCCAGCAGTCCATTCACAGGGAGAGCCTACGAGCAGTACTTC. As protein: CASSPFTGRAYEQYF.

Written as DNA, the CDR3 is TGTGCCAGCAGTCTTCGACTGGGCCGCGGAAGGGGCATGAACACTGAAGCTTTCTTT. Encoded protein: CASSLRLGRGRGMNTEAFF. The chain is built from TRBV28 and TRBJ1-1; maybe TRBD1 (5 bases). The CDR3 extends over 19 amino acids. In germline, CDR1 is MDHEN, CDR2 SYDVKM. The V and J ends lost 5 bases and 0 bases respectively, with 25 bases between them.

The chain combines TRBV28 with TRBJ2-7; TRBD2 matches 11 bases. Looked up from germline, CDR1 is MDHEN and CDR2 is SYDVKM. V lost 1 base, J lost 4 bases, and 9 bases stayed unmatched. The CDR3 has 17 residues. The CDR3 nucleotides are TGTGCCAGCAGTTTATTCTCTACTAGCGGGAGAAGGTACGAGCAGTACTTC. It yields the protein CASSLFSTSGRRYEQYF. Drawing the rest from reference TRBV28 and TRBJ2-7, the complete variable domain is DVKVTQSSRYLVKRTGEKVFLECVQDMDHENMFWYRQDPGLGLRLIYFSYDVKMKEKGDIPEGYSVSREKKERFSLILESASTNQTSMYLCASSLFSTSGRRYEQYFGPGTRLTVT.